Listed below are T cell receptor beta chains from one sample, sequenced in a study of blood T cell repertoires in COVID-19. The repertoire was sequenced with immunoSEQ multiplex PCR; TCRdb's copy has only in-frame clones and lacks some. The table includes 95,000 to 100,000 clones, under 90% detected once. The sequenced sample consisted of peripheral blood. Receptors originate from a human donor in a cohort sampled during active COVID-19. Each CDR3 is given with its conserved first and last residue. The D gene is left open where the match is weak. The size field is filled for only some rows; it gives once, few, many or a size class.

TRBD2	once	TRBV5-1	15	TRBJ2-1	CASSQGLAAYNEQFF	TGCGCCAGCAGCCAGGGACTAGCGGCGTACAATGAGCAGTTCTTC
TRBD2	NA	TRBV12-3/TRBV12-4	12	TRBJ2-1	CASSPRTSGRFF	TGTGCCAGCAGTCCCCGGACTAGCGGGAGATTCTTC
NA	NA	TRBV20-1	15	TRBJ2-3	CSASNPSESTDTQYF	TGCAGTGCCAGTAATCCGAGCGAAAGCACAGATACGCAGTATTTT
NA	NA	TRBV6-5	13	TRBJ1-1	CASSRRGNTEAFF	TGTGCCAGCAGCCGACGGGGAAACACTGAAGCTTTCTTT
TRBD1	once	TRBV29-1	14	TRBJ2-1	CSVAAGTESGEQFF	TGCAGCGTAGCAGCCGGGACAGAATCCGGTGAGCAGTTCTTC
NA	few	TRBV6-6	13	TRBJ2-7	CASREGGAKEQYF	TGTGCCAGCAGGGAAGGGGGAGCGAAAGAGCAGTACTTC
NA	few	TRBV25-1	13	TRBJ2-7	CASSENRVHEQYF	TGTGCCAGCAGTGAGAACAGGGTCCACGAGCAGTACTTC
NA	NA	TRBV28	16	TRBJ1-2	CASTRGGATRNYGYTF	TGTGCCAGCACCCGTGGGGGGGCGACAAGAAACTATGGCTACACCTTC
TRBD2	few	TRBV7-9	13	TRBJ2-7	CASKLAGAYEQYF	TGTGCCAGCAAGCTTGCGGGGGCCTACGAGCAGTACTTC
NA	NA	TRBV21-1	18	TRBJ2-5	CASSKGQTLKGGRETQYF	TGTGCCAGCAGCAAGGGCCAAACCCTCAAGGGGGGGCGGGAGACCCAGTACTTC
TRBD1	NA	TRBV7-8	15	TRBJ1-2	CASSSEDRGDYGYTF	TGTGCCAGCAGCTCAGAAGACAGGGGGGACTATGGCTACACCTTC
NA	NA	TRBV27	15	TRBJ2-7	CASSLKDTPGYEQYF	TGTGCCAGCAGTTTAAAGGATACCCCGGGCTACGAGCAGTACTTC
NA	NA	TRBV14	14	TRBJ1-1	CASSPPSRVAEAFF	TGTGCCAGCAGCCCCCCGTCCCGGGTGGCTGAAGCTTTCTTT
TRBD1	NA	TRBV2	16	TRBJ2-1	CASSEVTGLNHNEQFF	TGTGCCAGCAGTGAAGTGACAGGGTTAAATCATAATGAGCAGTTCTTC
TRBD1	NA	TRBV5-5	15	TRBJ2-7	CASSLQGSPHYEQYF	TGTGCCAGCAGCCTACAGGGGAGTCCCCACTACGAGCAGTACTTC
TRBD1	NA	TRBV14	18	TRBJ1-4	CASSQDGQGVTANEKLFF	TGTGCCAGCAGCCAAGACGGACAGGGGGTAACGGCTAATGAAAAACTGTTTTTT
NA	NA	TRBV6-4	13	TRBJ2-7	CASSDEGTGEQYF	TGTGCCAGCAGTGACGAGGGGACTGGGGAGCAGTACTTC
NA	few	TRBV7-2	14	TRBJ2-7	CASSLLDYSYEQYF	TGTGCCAGCAGCCTACTGGACTATTCCTACGAGCAGTACTTC
NA	few	TRBV7-8	12	TRBJ1-1	CASSNRGTEAFF	TGTGCCAGCAGCAATAGGGGTACTGAAGCTTTCTTT
NA	NA	TRBV7-6	14	TRBJ1-1	CASSLQGWDTEAFF	TGTGCCAGCAGCCTTCAGGGTTGGGACACTGAAGCTTTCTTT
NA	NA	TRBV14	12	TRBJ1-2	CASSQRQDGYTF	TGTGCCAGCAGCCAAAGGCAGGATGGCTACACCTTC
TRBD1	once	TRBV28	16	TRBJ1-5	CASPPLTGVVDQPQHF	TGTGCCAGCCCCCCCCTCACAGGGGTCGTGGATCAGCCCCAGCATTTT